This entry describes one TCR beta chain. Its antigen is not identified. The data stem from a study of response to subunit inactivated influenza vaccine. Whole-study results and caveats: It was the authors' suggestion that each seasonal influenza vaccination recruits few new T cells.

From the RT-PCR reads, TCRdb called clonotypes with MiXCR, one entry per CDR3 protein. The top ten hold around 6.5% of the sample, which has 650,000 to 800,000 distinct CDR3 sequences, 14% seen once. V lost 5 bases and J lost 6, with 14 bases in between. This CDR3 is 13 amino acids long. The germline CDR1 and CDR2 sequences are SGHTA and FQGNSA. The material sequenced was PBMCs from blood, taken 14 days before vaccination. The receptor was isolated from a man in his forties or fifties who received an inactivated influenza vaccine. V usage is TRBV7-2 and J usage is TRBJ2-7; D perhaps matches TRBD2 (6 bases). Here the CDR3 reads CASSKAGRLEQYF. CDR3 bases: TGTGCCAGCAGCAAGGCGGGGCGACTCGAGCAGTACTTC.